Listed below are T cell receptor beta chains from one sample, sequenced in a study of T-cell reconstitution after alpha-beta-depleted transplantation in children. TCRdb re-called the PCR reads through MiXCR, storing one row per CDR3 protein. The sample holds around 580,000 distinct CDR3 sequences, 27% seen once. The sequences come from PBMCs, collected before TCRalphabeta/CD19-depleted stem cell transplant. The receptors here all came from a boy under two years old with Wiskott-Aldrich syndrome, due to receive a stem cell transplant. Both conserved end residues are part of each CDR3. Fields, in order: V gene, J gene, clone size, D gene, CDR3 length, CDR3 DNA, CDR3 protein. D genes are given only for firm matches. Clone size is not always given. Where it is, it says once, few, many or a class for expanded clones.

V: TRBV7-2; J: TRBJ2-3; size: -; D: -; length: 14; DNA: TGTGCCAGCAGCTTAGTGCAGCCCACAGATACGCAGTATTTT; CDR3: CASSLVQPTDTQYF
V: TRBV5-1; J: TRBJ2-1; size: -; D: -; length: 16; DNA: TGCGCCAGCAGGCTGGCGGGATCGATCCCCTACAATGAGCAGTTCTTC; CDR3: CASRLAGSIPYNEQFF
V: TRBV28; J: TRBJ2-2; size: -; D: -; length: 11; DNA: TGTGCCAGCAGGGATGTCGGGGAGCTGTTTTTT; CDR3: CASRDVGELFF
V: TRBV21-1; J: TRBJ1-3; size: -; D: -; length: 15; DNA: TGTGCCAGCAGCAAAGAGGCAGGGGTGATAGACACCATATATTTT; CDR3: CASSKEAGVIDTIYF
V: TRBV27; J: TRBJ2-2; size: few; D: -; length: 16; DNA: TGTGCCAGCAGTTTATACAGACAAGCGAACACCGGGGAGCTGTTTTTT; CDR3: CASSLYRQANTGELFF
V: TRBV29-1; J: TRBJ2-7; size: few; D: TRBD1; length: 12; DNA: TGCAGCGTTAGAGGGGGCGTATATGAGCAGTACTTC; CDR3: CSVRGGVYEQYF
V: TRBV5-1; J: TRBJ2-5; size: -; D: -; length: 15; DNA: TGCGCCAGCAGCTACGGGGTGGTGTTGGGAGAGACCCAGTACTTC; CDR3: CASSYGVVLGETQYF
V: TRBV12-3/TRBV12-4; J: TRBJ2-4; size: few; D: -; length: 15; DNA: TGTGCCAGCAGTTCGGATAGCTACGGCAAAAACATTCAGTACTTC; CDR3: CASSSDSYGKNIQYF
V: TRBV20-1; J: TRBJ2-7; size: -; D: -; length: 14; DNA: TGCAGTGCTGGTGGGTGGGGGGATCAATACGAGCAGTACTTC; CDR3: CSAGGWGDQYEQYF
V: TRBV29-1; J: TRBJ2-7; size: few; D: -; length: 13; DNA: TGCAGCGTTGAAGGGGGTAGGGGTTACGAGCAGTACTTC; CDR3: CSVEGGRGYEQYF
V: TRBV7-9; J: TRBJ1-4; size: -; D: -; length: 14; DNA: TGTGCCAGCAGCGCTGACGGGGAGGTCCAAAAACTGTTTTTT; CDR3: CASSADGEVQKLFF
V: TRBV5-1; J: TRBJ2-2; size: few; D: TRBD1; length: 16; DNA: TGCGCCAGCAGCTCTCTACAGGGGGCAGGCACCGGGGAGCTGTTTTTT; CDR3: CASSSLQGAGTGELFF
V: TRBV4-1; J: TRBJ2-7; size: -; D: -; length: 15; DNA: TGCGCCAGCAGTACTCCGGGCGGGACCAACTACGAGCAGTACTTC; CDR3: CASSTPGGTNYEQYF
V: TRBV12-3/TRBV12-4; J: TRBJ1-1; size: few; D: -; length: 14; DNA: TGTGCCAGCAGTTCTCGGGGCAGGGGCACTGAAGCTTTCTTT; CDR3: CASSSRGRGTEAFF
V: TRBV20-1; J: TRBJ2-3; size: few; D: TRBD2; length: 14; DNA: TGCAGTGCTTTCCGGACTAGCGGCACAGATACGCAGTATTTT; CDR3: CSAFRTSGTDTQYF
V: TRBV12-3/TRBV12-4; J: TRBJ1-1; size: -; D: -; length: 14; DNA: TGTGCCAGCAGTTTTGCGGGGAACAGGGCTGAAGCTTTCTTT; CDR3: CASSFAGNRAEAFF
V: TRBV27; J: TRBJ2-3; size: few; D: -; length: 11; DNA: TGTGCCAGCGGAAGGACAGATACGCAGTATTTT; CDR3: CASGRTDTQYF
V: TRBV15; J: TRBJ2-1; size: -; D: TRBD2; length: 17; DNA: TGTGCCACCAGCAGAGGACTAGCGGGAGACGCGGGCAATGAGCAGTTCTTC; CDR3: CATSRGLAGDAGNEQFF
V: TRBV4-1; J: TRBJ2-1; size: many; D: TRBD2; length: 14; DNA: TGCGCCAGCAGACTAGCGGGAGTTTATGATGAGCAGTTCTTC; CDR3: CASRLAGVYDEQFF
V: TRBV29-1; J: TRBJ2-7; size: -; D: -; length: 11; DNA: TGCAGCGTTGGGTGGGCGTACGAGCAGTACTTC; CDR3: CSVGWAYEQYF
V: TRBV10-3; J: TRBJ2-3; size: -; D: -; length: 15; DNA: TGTGCCATCAGTAATCTACAGGTGTCTACAGATACGCAGTATTTT; CDR3: CAISNLQVSTDTQYF
V: TRBV7-9; J: TRBJ2-1; size: -; D: TRBD1; length: 16; DNA: TGTGCCAGCAGCTTAACGGACAGGGGAAGGGGCAATGAGCAGTTCTTC; CDR3: CASSLTDRGRGNEQFF
V: TRBV5-1; J: TRBJ2-3; size: -; D: TRBD2; length: 16; DNA: TGCGCCAGCAGCGAGGGACTAGCGGGAGTTTCAGATACGCAGTATTTT; CDR3: CASSEGLAGVSDTQYF
V: TRBV9; J: TRBJ2-1; size: few; D: -; length: 14; DNA: TGTGCCAGCAGCCCTCAGGGGCTATACAATGAGCAGTTCTTC; CDR3: CASSPQGLYNEQFF
V: TRBV12-3/TRBV12-4; J: TRBJ1-2; size: -; D: -; length: 15; DNA: TGTGCCAGCAGTACTACAGGAAGAGCTAACTATGGCTACACCTTC; CDR3: CASSTTGRANYGYTF
V: TRBV27; J: TRBJ2-2; size: -; D: TRBD2; length: 15; DNA: TGTGCCAGCAGGGTTAGCGGGAGAAATACCGGGGAGCTGTTTTTT; CDR3: CASRVSGRNTGELFF
V: TRBV5-1; J: TRBJ2-7; size: few; D: -; length: 13; DNA: TGCGCCAGCAGCTTGGAAAGGTACCTCGAGCAGTACTTC; CDR3: CASSLERYLEQYF
V: TRBV5-1; J: TRBJ2-2; size: few; D: -; length: 16; DNA: TGCGCCAGCAGCTTGTCTCGGGACGTTTTCACCGGGGAGCTGTTTTTT; CDR3: CASSLSRDVFTGELFF
V: TRBV7-6; J: TRBJ2-1; size: -; D: TRBD1; length: 13; DNA: TGTGCCAGCAACACAGGGGCCTACAATGAGCAGTTCTTC; CDR3: CASNTGAYNEQFF
V: TRBV28; J: TRBJ2-7; size: -; D: -; length: 14; DNA: TGTGCCAGCAGTTCTACAGGGACCCCCTACGAGCAGTACTTC; CDR3: CASSSTGTPYEQYF
V: TRBV5-1; J: TRBJ2-7; size: few; D: -; length: 12; DNA: TGCGCCAGCAGCGACCCCTCGCTCGAGCAGTACTTC; CDR3: CASSDPSLEQYF
V: TRBV29-1; J: TRBJ2-1; size: few; D: TRBD2; length: 13; DNA: TGCAGCGGGGGACTAGCGGGCTCTAATGAGCAGTTCTTC; CDR3: CSGGLAGSNEQFF
V: TRBV3-1; J: TRBJ2-2; size: -; D: -; length: 18; DNA: TGTGCCAGCAGCCAAGATCTAACGGGGGCAGGCCCTTCCGGGGAGCTGTTTTTT; CDR3: CASSQDLTGAGPSGELFF
V: TRBV27; J: TRBJ2-5; size: -; D: -; length: 14; DNA: TGTGCCAGCAGTTTAAATAGCGCCCAAGAGACCCAGTACTTC; CDR3: CASSLNSAQETQYF
V: TRBV5-1; J: TRBJ2-7; size: -; D: TRBD1; length: 15; DNA: TGCGCCAGCAGCTTGGCAGGACAGGGGGCATTCGAGCAGTACTTC; CDR3: CASSLAGQGAFEQYF
V: TRBV18; J: TRBJ2-2; size: -; D: TRBD2; length: 17; DNA: TGTGCCAGCTCACCACCGGGGCTAGCGGGAACCGCCGGGGAGCTGTTTTTT; CDR3: CASSPPGLAGTAGELFF
V: TRBV29-1; J: TRBJ2-2; size: -; D: -; length: 14; DNA: TGCAGCGGACGAGGGACCTTTAACACCGGGGAGCTGTTTTTT; CDR3: CSGRGTFNTGELFF
V: TRBV29-1; J: TRBJ2-3; size: -; D: TRBD2; length: 15; DNA: TGCAGCGTTGCGTTCGGGGGGTATCCCGCAGATACGCAGTATTTT; CDR3: CSVAFGGYPADTQYF
V: TRBV4-2; J: TRBJ2-7; size: few; D: TRBD1; length: 16; DNA: TGTGCCAGCAGCCAAGAAACAGGGGGCGAATCCTACGAGCAGTACTTC; CDR3: CASSQETGGESYEQYF
V: TRBV29-1; J: TRBJ2-7; size: few; D: TRBD2; length: 14; DNA: TGCAGCGTTGTGGCTAGCGGGAAGACCTACGAGCAGTACTTC; CDR3: CSVVASGKTYEQYF
V: TRBV20-1; J: TRBJ1-1; size: -; D: -; length: 13; DNA: TGCAGTCAGGTACAAGGGCAGCACACTGAAGCTTTCTTT; CDR3: CSQVQGQHTEAFF
V: TRBV2; J: TRBJ2-5; size: -; D: TRBD2; length: 18; DNA: TGTACCAGCAGTTTAGTTGCTAGCGGGAGGGCCCTAGGGAAGACCCAGTACTTC; CDR3: CTSSLVASGRALGKTQYF
V: TRBV28; J: TRBJ1-2; size: once; D: TRBD1; length: 13; DNA: TGTGCCAGCACCCACGACAGGGGATATGGCTACACCTTC; CDR3: CASTHDRGYGYTF
V: TRBV7-9; J: TRBJ2-7; size: few; D: -; length: 17; DNA: TGTGCCAGCAGCCAATTCGGGGCCACACTGAGCTCCTACGAGCAGTACTTC; CDR3: CASSQFGATLSSYEQYF
V: TRBV2; J: TRBJ1-2; size: few; D: -; length: 13; DNA: TGTGCCAGCAGTGAAGATCCTTCAGGCGGCTACACCTTC; CDR3: CASSEDPSGGYTF
V: TRBV5-5; J: TRBJ1-2; size: -; D: TRBD1; length: 13; DNA: TGTGCCAGCAGCCCCCAGGGGGACTATGGCTACACCTTC; CDR3: CASSPQGDYGYTF
V: TRBV12-3/TRBV12-4; J: TRBJ2-7; size: few; D: TRBD1; length: 15; DNA: TGTGCCAGCAGTTATCAGGGGGCCTACGCCTACGAGCAGTACTTC; CDR3: CASSYQGAYAYEQYF
V: TRBV3-1; J: TRBJ1-3; size: -; D: -; length: 17; DNA: TGTGCCAGCAGCCAAGATCTCGGGGGATTCTCTGGAAACACCATATATTTT; CDR3: CASSQDLGGFSGNTIYF
V: TRBV5-1; J: TRBJ2-5; size: few; D: -; length: 15; DNA: TGCGCCAGCAGCGACCCGGGAAGGCCCCAAGAGACCCAGTACTTC; CDR3: CASSDPGRPQETQYF
V: TRBV7-6; J: TRBJ2-1; size: -; D: -; length: 13; DNA: TGTGCCAGCAGCTTATCGTCCGGGAATGGGCAGTTCTTC; CDR3: CASSLSSGNGQFF
V: TRBV9; J: TRBJ2-1; size: few; D: TRBD2; length: 16; DNA: TGTGCCAGCAGCGTACTAGCGGGGGAATTTATCGATGAGCAGTTCTTC; CDR3: CASSVLAGEFIDEQFF
V: TRBV12-3/TRBV12-4; J: TRBJ2-4; size: -; D: -; length: 14; DNA: TGTGCCAGCAGTCGCGACAGATGCAAAAACATTCAGTACTTC; CDR3: CASSRDRCKNIQYF
V: TRBV20-1; J: TRBJ2-5; size: -; D: TRBD2; length: 14; DNA: TGCAGTGCTCTTAGCGGGACACACCAAGAGACCCAGTACTTC; CDR3: CSALSGTHQETQYF
V: TRBV25-1; J: TRBJ1-1; size: few; D: -; length: 14; DNA: TGTGCCAGCAGGGGGAAGACAGGGAACACTGAAGCTTTCTTT; CDR3: CASRGKTGNTEAFF
V: TRBV6-6; J: TRBJ1-5; size: few; D: -; length: 12; DNA: TGTGCCAGCAGAGGGACACCTCAGCCCCAGCATTTT; CDR3: CASRGTPQPQHF
V: TRBV5-6; J: TRBJ2-7; size: many; D: TRBD1; length: 14; DNA: TGTGCCAGCAGCGGGACAGGGTCCTCCTACGAGCAGTACTTC; CDR3: CASSGTGSSYEQYF
V: TRBV5-6; J: TRBJ2-1; size: few; D: TRBD1; length: 14; DNA: TGTGCCAGCAGGTTAGGACAGGGGGGGAATGAGCAGTTCTTC; CDR3: CASRLGQGGNEQFF
V: TRBV12-3/TRBV12-4; J: TRBJ2-7; size: once; D: -; length: 14; DNA: TGTGCCGGCAGCATAAGAGGGGGGTCGGGGGAGCAGTACTTC; CDR3: CAGSIRGGSGEQYF
V: TRBV29-1; J: TRBJ2-1; size: -; D: TRBD2; length: 13; DNA: TGCAGCGTTGACATGGGACTAGCGGGAGAACAGTTCTTC; CDR3: CSVDMGLAGEQFF